Listed below are T cell receptor beta chains from one sample, sequenced in a study of pediatric ulcerative colitis. Only in-frame clones appear in the TCRdb table, and some are missing; sequencing was by immunoSEQ multiplex PCR. The data hold 64,000 or so clones, with 70% to 85% observed a single time. Sequencing was performed on blood. These receptors all stem from a boy aged 10-17 years with moderate ulcerative colitis. The CDR3 runs from the conserved cysteine through the conserved F or W. Fields, in order: CDR3 DNA, CDR3 protein, D gene, J gene, V gene, clone size. A D gene is named only where the DNA matches it firmly. Some rows mark clone size as missing; the rest say once, few, many or name a class of expanded clone.

DNA: TGCAGTGCTAGGATACAGGGGGCGCAAGACTTT; CDR3: CSARIQGAQDF; D: TRBD1; J: TRBJ1-6; V: TRBV20-1; size: few
DNA: TGCGCCAGCAGCTCCAGGGGAACCTTAGAGACCCAGTACTTC; CDR3: CASSSRGTLETQYF; D: .; J: TRBJ2-5; V: TRBV5-1; size: .
DNA: TGTGCCTGGAGTGTACCTAGTAGTAGCGGGAGAAATAGACACTACAATGAGCAGTTCTTC; CDR3: CAWSVPSSSGRNRHYNEQFF; D: TRBD2; J: TRBJ2-1; V: TRBV30; size: .
DNA: TGTGCCAGCAGCTTGGTCCCGGGCCCAGATACGCAGTATTTT; CDR3: CASSLVPGPDTQYF; D: .; J: TRBJ2-3; V: TRBV5-8; size: .
DNA: TGTGCCAGCAGAAAGGGAATTTTGGGCAATCAGCCCCAGCATTTT; CDR3: CASRKGILGNQPQHF; D: .; J: TRBJ1-5; V: TRBV7-2; size: .
DNA: TGTGCCAGCAGCAATTTAGGGACTGAAGCTTTCTTT; CDR3: CASSNLGTEAFF; D: .; J: TRBJ1-1; V: TRBV13; size: .
DNA: TGTGCCAGTAGTACGCGCAGAGAGAACACTGAAGCTTTCTTT; CDR3: CASSTRRENTEAFF; D: .; J: TRBJ1-1; V: TRBV19; size: .
DNA: TGTGCCAGCAGCCAAAACACTGAAGCTTTCTTT; CDR3: CASSQNTEAFF; D: .; J: TRBJ1-1; V: TRBV5-6; size: .
DNA: TGCGCCAGCAGTCAACTTGGGGTCGGGACTAATGAAAAACTGTTTTTT; CDR3: CASSQLGVGTNEKLFF; D: .; J: TRBJ1-4; V: TRBV5-1; size: .
DNA: TGTGCCAGCACCGCGAGCTACGAGCAGTACTTC; CDR3: CASTASYEQYF; D: .; J: TRBJ2-7; V: TRBV28; size: .
DNA: TGTGCCAGCAGACTAGGTCCGGGGGTGTCTGAAGCTTTCTTT; CDR3: CASRLGPGVSEAFF; D: .; J: TRBJ1-1; V: TRBV27; size: .
DNA: TGTGCCAGCAGTTTCCCAGGGGCTGAAAAACTGTTTTTT; CDR3: CASSFPGAEKLFF; D: .; J: TRBJ1-4; V: TRBV27; size: .
DNA: TGCGCCAGCAGCTTGTTCATATCCTACAATGAGCAGTTCTTC; CDR3: CASSLFISYNEQFF; D: .; J: TRBJ2-1; V: TRBV5-1; size: .
DNA: TGTGCCAGTAGGACGCAGGGGGCTCTCGGCACAGATACGCAGTATTTT; CDR3: CASRTQGALGTDTQYF; D: TRBD1; J: TRBJ2-3; V: TRBV19; size: .
DNA: TGTGCCACCAGCAGACACGACAGGAACACCGGGGAGCTGTTTTTT; CDR3: CATSRHDRNTGELFF; D: .; J: TRBJ2-2; V: TRBV15; size: .
DNA: TGTGCCAGCAGTTCCGACAGGGGTAGCAATCAGCCCCAGCATTTT; CDR3: CASSSDRGSNQPQHF; D: TRBD1; J: TRBJ1-5; V: TRBV2; size: .
DNA: TGTGCCAGCAGTTTCACAGGGCGGGAGACCCAGTACTTC; CDR3: CASSFTGRETQYF; D: .; J: TRBJ2-5; V: TRBV27; size: few
DNA: TGTGCCAGCAGAGGAGGGGGGAATGGCTACACCTTC; CDR3: CASRGGGNGYTF; D: .; J: TRBJ1-2; V: TRBV2; size: few
DNA: TGCGCCAGCAGCTTGGAGGGCAACAGGGGGAATTCACCCCTCCACTTT; CDR3: CASSLEGNRGNSPLHF; D: TRBD1; J: TRBJ1-6; V: TRBV5-1; size: few
DNA: TGCGCCAGCAGCTTTAACGGACAGGAGAACTATGGCTACACCTTC; CDR3: CASSFNGQENYGYTF; D: TRBD1; J: TRBJ1-2; V: TRBV5-1; size: .
DNA: TGTGCCAGCAGCGTGACTACGGGGGCTTTGGAAAAACTGTTTTTT; CDR3: CASSVTTGALEKLFF; D: .; J: TRBJ1-4; V: TRBV9; size: .
DNA: TGTGCCAGCAGTGACTCTAGAGAAACCGGGACAGGGAAAAGCTCCTATAATTCACCCCTCCACTTT; CDR3: CASSDSRETGTGKSSYNSPLHF; D: TRBD1; J: TRBJ1-6; V: TRBV6-4; size: .
DNA: TGTGCCAGCAGTTTGTACTCTGGGGCCAACGTCCTGACTTTC; CDR3: CASSLYSGANVLTF; D: .; J: TRBJ2-6; V: TRBV27; size: .
DNA: TGTGCCACCAGTCGGGGGCGTAGCACCGGGGAGCTGTTTTTT; CDR3: CATSRGRSTGELFF; D: .; J: TRBJ2-2; V: TRBV15; size: .
DNA: TGTGCCAGCAGCCTCAACGACCTAACCTACAATGAGCAGTTCTTC; CDR3: CASSLNDLTYNEQFF; D: .; J: TRBJ2-1; V: TRBV6-5; size: .
DNA: TGTGCCAGCAGCTTAGGGGCCTACACCGGGGAGCTGTTTTTT; CDR3: CASSLGAYTGELFF; D: .; J: TRBJ2-2; V: TRBV11-3; size: .
DNA: TGTGCCTGCAGGGACTCTAACTATGGCTACACCTTC; CDR3: CACRDSNYGYTF; D: .; J: TRBJ1-2; V: TRBV2; size: once
DNA: TGTGCCAGCAGTCGGACACCCGGTTATGGCTACACCTTC; CDR3: CASSRTPGYGYTF; D: .; J: TRBJ1-2; V: TRBV6-5; size: few
DNA: TGTGCCAGCAGCGCCCTTGGGAGGGGGATGACCTATGGCTACACCTTC; CDR3: CASSALGRGMTYGYTF; D: .; J: TRBJ1-2; V: TRBV5-6; size: .
DNA: TGTGCCAGCAGCCCACAGGGGAATCAGCCCCAGCATTTT; CDR3: CASSPQGNQPQHF; D: TRBD1; J: TRBJ1-5; V: TRBV14; size: .